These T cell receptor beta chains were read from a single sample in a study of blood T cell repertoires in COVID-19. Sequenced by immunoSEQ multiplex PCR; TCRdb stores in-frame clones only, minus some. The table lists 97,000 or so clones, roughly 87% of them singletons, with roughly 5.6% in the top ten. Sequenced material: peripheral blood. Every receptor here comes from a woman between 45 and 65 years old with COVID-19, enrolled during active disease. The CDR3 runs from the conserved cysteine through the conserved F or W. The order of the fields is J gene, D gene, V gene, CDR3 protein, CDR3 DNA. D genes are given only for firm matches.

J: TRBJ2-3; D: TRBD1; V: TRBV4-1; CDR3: CASSPTDREADTQYF; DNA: TGCGCCAGCAGCCCCACGGACAGGGAGGCAGATACGCAGTATTTT
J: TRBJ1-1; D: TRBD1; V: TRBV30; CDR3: CAWTDGTGITGTEAFF; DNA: TGTGCCTGGACGGATGGGACAGGGATTACCGGCACTGAAGCTTTCTTT
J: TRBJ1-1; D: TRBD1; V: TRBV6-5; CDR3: CASGDRGLTEAFF; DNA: TGTGCCAGCGGAGACAGGGGGCTGACTGAAGCTTTCTTT
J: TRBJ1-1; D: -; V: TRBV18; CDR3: CASSPARVHTEAFF; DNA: TGTGCCAGCTCACCTGCGAGGGTTCACACTGAAGCTTTCTTT
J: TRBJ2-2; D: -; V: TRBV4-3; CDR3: CASSQEVGVVTGELFF; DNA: TGCGCCAGCAGCCAAGAGGTCGGGGTTGTCACCGGGGAGCTGTTTTTT
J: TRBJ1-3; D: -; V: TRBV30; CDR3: CAWSVKWGSSGNTIYF; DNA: TGTGCCTGGAGTGTAAAATGGGGCAGCTCTGGAAACACCATATATTTT
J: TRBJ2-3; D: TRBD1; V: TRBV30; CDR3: CAWTIQGSGADTQYF; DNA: TGTGCCTGGACCATACAGGGGTCAGGGGCAGATACGCAGTATTTT
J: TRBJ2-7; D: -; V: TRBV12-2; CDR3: CASRLGTNSSYEQYF; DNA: TGTGCAAGTCGCTTAGGGACTAATAGCTCCTACGAGCAGTACTTC
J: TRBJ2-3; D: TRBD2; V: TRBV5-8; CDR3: CASSRTSGASTDTQYF; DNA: TGTGCCAGCAGCCGGACTAGCGGGGCTAGCACAGATACGCAGTATTTT
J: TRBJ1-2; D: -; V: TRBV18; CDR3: CASSPRRVEGYTF; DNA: TGTGCCAGCTCACCACGGCGGGTGGAGGGCTACACCTTC
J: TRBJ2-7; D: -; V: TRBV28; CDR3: CASRTAYEQYF; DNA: TGTGCCAGCAGGACAGCCTACGAGCAGTACTTC
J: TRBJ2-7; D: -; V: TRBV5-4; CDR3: CAGPGLAICEQYF; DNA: TGTGCCGGCCCGGGACTCGCGATTTGCGAGCAGTACTTC
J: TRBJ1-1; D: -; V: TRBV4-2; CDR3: CASSQGSTDLTEAFF; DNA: TGTGCCAGCAGCCAAGGCTCGACAGATTTGACTGAAGCTTTCTTT
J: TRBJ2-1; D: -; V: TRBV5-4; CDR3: CASSLESAGQYNEQFF; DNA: TGTGCCAGCAGCTTGGAATCGGCAGGACAATACAATGAGCAGTTCTTC
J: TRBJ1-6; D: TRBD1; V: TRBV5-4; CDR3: CASSPPDRGRSPLHF; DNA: TGTGCCAGCAGCCCACCGGACAGGGGGAGATCACCCCTCCACTTT